This T cell receptor beta chain appears in the sequencing data of a study of human thymus T cells. Generated by immunoSEQ multiplex PCR, the TCRdb table keeps only in-frame clones and is missing some. This table has approximately 49,000 clones, around 95% appearing once. This CDR3 comprises 17 residues. Germline V CDR1 and CDR2: ENHRY, SYGVKD. Trimming cost V 3 bases and J 6 bases, with 20 bases left between them. The sequence was collected from a girl under two years old with a congenital heart defect but otherwise immunologically healthy. The sequenced material came from blood. The V and J genes are TRBV10-3 and TRBJ2-2, with a weak D call TRBD1 (5 bases). CDR3 coding DNA: TGTGCCATCAGTGAAGGTACAGGTCAGGGCAGCGCCGGGGAGCTGTTTTTT. The encoded protein is CAISEGTGQGSAGELFF.